This TCR beta chain is drawn from a study of blood T cell repertoires in COVID-19. Trimming removed 3 bases at V and 4 bases at J, with 28 bases between. CDR1 and CDR2 from the germline V gene are SGHTA and FQGTGA. The CDR3 sequence is 20 residues long. Measured with immunoSEQ multiplex PCR; TCRdb has only the in-frame clones, and not every one. The table includes around 270,000 clones, approximately 86% detected once. V is TRBV7-3 and J is TRBJ1-5, with D maybe TRBD1 (5 bases). The TCR originated in a man under 40 with active or convalescent COVID-19. The sample comprised peripheral blood. Here the CDR3 reads CASSFLRQGHIYLGNQPQHF. CDR3 DNA sequence: TGTGCCAGCAGCTTTCTACGGCAGGGTCATATCTATCTCGGTAATCAGCCCCAGCATTTT.